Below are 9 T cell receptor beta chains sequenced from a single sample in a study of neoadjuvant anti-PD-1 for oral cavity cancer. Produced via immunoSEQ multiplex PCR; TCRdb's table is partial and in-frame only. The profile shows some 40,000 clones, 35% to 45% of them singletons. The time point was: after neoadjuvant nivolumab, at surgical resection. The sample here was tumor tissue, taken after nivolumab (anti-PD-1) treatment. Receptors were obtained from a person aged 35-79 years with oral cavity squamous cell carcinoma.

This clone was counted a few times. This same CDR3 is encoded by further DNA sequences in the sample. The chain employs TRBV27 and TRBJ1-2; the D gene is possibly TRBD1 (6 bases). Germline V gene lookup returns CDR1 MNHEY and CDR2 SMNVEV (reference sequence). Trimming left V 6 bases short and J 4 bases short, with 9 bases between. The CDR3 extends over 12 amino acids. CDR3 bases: TGTGCCAGCAGACAGGGAAGCTATGGCTACACCTTC. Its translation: CASRQGSYGYTF.

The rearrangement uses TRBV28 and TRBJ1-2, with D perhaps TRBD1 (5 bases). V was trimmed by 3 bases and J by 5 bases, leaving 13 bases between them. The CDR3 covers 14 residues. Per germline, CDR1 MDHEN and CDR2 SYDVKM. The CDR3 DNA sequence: TGTGCCAGCAGTTTGGGGGTGGGTCTATATGGCTACACCTTC. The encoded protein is CASSLGVGLYGYTF.

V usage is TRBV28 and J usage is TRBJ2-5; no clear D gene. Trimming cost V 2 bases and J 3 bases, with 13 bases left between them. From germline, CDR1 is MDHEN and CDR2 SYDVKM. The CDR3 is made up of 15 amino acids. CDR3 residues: CASSLIGITKETQYF. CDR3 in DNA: TGTGCCAGCAGTTTAATCGGAATTACAAAAGAGACCCAGTACTTC.

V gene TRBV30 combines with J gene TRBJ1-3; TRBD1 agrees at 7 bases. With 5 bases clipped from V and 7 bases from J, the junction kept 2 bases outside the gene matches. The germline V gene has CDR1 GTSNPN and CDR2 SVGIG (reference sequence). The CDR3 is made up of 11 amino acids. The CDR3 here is CAWATGNTIYF. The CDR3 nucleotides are TGTGCCTGGGCGACAGGGAACACCATATATTTT.

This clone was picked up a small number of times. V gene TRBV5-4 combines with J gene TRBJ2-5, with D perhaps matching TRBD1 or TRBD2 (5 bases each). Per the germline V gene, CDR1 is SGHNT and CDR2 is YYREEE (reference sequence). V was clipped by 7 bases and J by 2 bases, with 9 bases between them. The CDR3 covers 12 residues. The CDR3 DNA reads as TGTGCCAGCGGGGGATCACAAGAGACCCAGTACTTC. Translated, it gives CASGGSQETQYF.

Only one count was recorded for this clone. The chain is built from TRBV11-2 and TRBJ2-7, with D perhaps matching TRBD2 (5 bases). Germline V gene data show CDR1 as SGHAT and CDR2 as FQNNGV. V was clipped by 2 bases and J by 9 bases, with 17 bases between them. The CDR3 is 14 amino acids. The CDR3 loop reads CASSLRGGGRGQYF. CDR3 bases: TGTGCCAGCAGCTTAAGAGGAGGCGGCCGGGGGCAGTACTTC.

The chain's CDR3 is CSAEGQGGAEAFF. In nucleotides, the CDR3 is TGCAGCGCCGAGGGACAGGGTGGCGCTGAAGCTTTCTTT. The chain joins TRBV29-1 to TRBJ1-1; TRBD1 matches at 9 bases. Germline CDR1 reads SQVTM; CDR2 reads ANQGSEA. The CDR3 totals 13 residues. V was pared by 7 bases and J by 6 bases, with 9 bases of the junction left unmatched.

As DNA, the CDR3 is TGTGCCAGCAACATGGGACAGGTGACAGATACGCAGTATTTT. Its translation: CASNMGQVTDTQYF. The chain employs TRBV6-5 and TRBJ2-3; 8 positions match TRBD1. The germline gives CDR1 MNHEY, CDR2 SVGAGI. The trim removed 7 bases at V and 3 bases at J, leaving 6 bases unmatched. The CDR3 consists of 14 residues.

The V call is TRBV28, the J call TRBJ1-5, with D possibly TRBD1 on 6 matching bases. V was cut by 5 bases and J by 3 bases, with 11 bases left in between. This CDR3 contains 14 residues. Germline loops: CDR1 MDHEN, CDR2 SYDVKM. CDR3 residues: CASSKGGDNQPQHF. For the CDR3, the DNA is TGTGCCAGCAGTAAAGGGGGGGACAATCAGCCCCAGCATTTT.